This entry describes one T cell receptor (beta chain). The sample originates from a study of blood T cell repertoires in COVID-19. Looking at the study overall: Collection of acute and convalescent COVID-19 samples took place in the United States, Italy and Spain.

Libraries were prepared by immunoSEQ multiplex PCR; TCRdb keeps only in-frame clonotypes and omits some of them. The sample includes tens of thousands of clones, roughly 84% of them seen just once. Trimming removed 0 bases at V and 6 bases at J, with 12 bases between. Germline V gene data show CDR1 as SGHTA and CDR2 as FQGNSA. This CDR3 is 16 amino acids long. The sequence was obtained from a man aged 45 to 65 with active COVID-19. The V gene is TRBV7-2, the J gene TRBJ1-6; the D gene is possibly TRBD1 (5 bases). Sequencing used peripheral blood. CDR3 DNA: TGTGCCAGCAGCTTAGCGGGGGGAGGGATTAATTCACCCCTCCACTTT. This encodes CASSLAGGGINSPLHF.